The T cell receptor beta chain under discussion was sequenced for a study of blood T cells in healthy people across ages. The second PCR ran roughly 6 to 11 cycles with a sample-barcoded 5' primer and J-beta primers. TCRdb passed the 5' RACE reads through MiXCR, listing each CDR3 protein once. The sample gives approximately 800,000 distinct CDR3 sequences, roughly 50% of which show up once; roughly 40% is in the top ten. V was shortened by 2 bases and J by 6 bases, with 6 bases between the two germline ends. CDR1 is MNHEY, CDR2 SVGEGT, per germline. The CDR3 has 12 amino acids. As concerns this clonotype: A single base separates this from a much larger clone, so it may be a read error.

This receptor was taken from an elderly man in good health. Sequences were obtained from blood. The chain joins TRBV6-2 or TRBV6-3 to TRBJ2-3, with D unclear. This chain's CDR3 is CASSYGVDTQYF. The CDR3, as DNA: TGTGCCAGCAGTTACGGGGTGGATACGCAGTATTTT.